The next 4 T cell receptor beta chains were all read from a single sample in a study of T cells in Graves' hyperthyroidism and ophthalmopathy. The source material, RNA transcripts, was used to amplify TCR beta CDR3 regions. The study used the HTBI primer set for a first-round RT-PCR of the TCR CDR3. Via MiXCR, TCRdb re-called the multiplex PCR reads, giving one row per CDR3 protein. The data hold about 300,000 distinct CDR3 sequences, with roughly 19% observed a single time. The sequencing input was blood. The receptors derive from a man aged 45 to 65 with Graves' ophthalmopathy.

The J gene is TRBJ2-7, the V gene TRBV12-3 or TRBV12-4; D is ambiguous. Trimming took 3 bases from V and 6 from J, leaving 15 bases between them. The CDR3 runs 14 residues. The CDR3 sequence is CASSFQAGPLEQYF. CDR3 sequence (DNA): TGTGCCAGCAGTTTCCAAGCCGGGCCGCTCGAGCAGTACTTC.

This clonotype was seen at least ten times. The chain couples TRBV11-2 to TRBJ1-3, with D hard to call. This CDR3 spans 14 amino acids. The V gene lost 4 bases and the J gene lost 0 bases, with 7 bases spanning the gap. The germline gives CDR1 SGHAT, CDR2 FQNNGV. The CDR3 sequence is CASSWQSSGNTIYF. Here the CDR3 DNA reads TGTGCCAGCAGCTGGCAGAGCTCTGGAAACACCATATATTTT.

This clonotype was found a few times. The chain links TRBV6-6 to TRBJ1-2; D perhaps matches TRBD1 (5 bases). In germline, CDR1 is MNHNY, CDR2 SVGAGI (reference sequence). V was clipped by 2 bases and J by 3 bases, with 7 bases between them. This CDR3 contains 13 residues. The CDR3 is CASSYGGDYGYTF. CDR3 bases: TGTGCCAGCAGTTACGGGGGGGACTATGGCTACACCTTC.

The chain couples TRBV19 to TRBJ2-7; a weak D match, TRBD1 (6 bases). CDR1 and CDR2 (germline): LNHDA, SQIVND (reference sequence). The CDR3 length is 15 residues. With 4 bases removed from V and 3 bases from J, the gap between germline ends came to 16 bases. DNA of the CDR3: TGTGCCAGTAGTACCCACAGGGAATCGAACTACGAGCAGTACTTC. Translating it yields CASSTHRESNYEQYF. Combining the CDR3 with reference TRBV19 and TRBJ2-7 gives the whole variable domain DGGITQSPKYLFRKEGQNVTLSCEQNLNHDAMYWYRQDPGQGLRLIYYSQIVNDFQKGDIAEGYSVSREKKESFPLTVTSAQKNPTAFYLCASSTHRESNYEQYFGPGTRLTVT.